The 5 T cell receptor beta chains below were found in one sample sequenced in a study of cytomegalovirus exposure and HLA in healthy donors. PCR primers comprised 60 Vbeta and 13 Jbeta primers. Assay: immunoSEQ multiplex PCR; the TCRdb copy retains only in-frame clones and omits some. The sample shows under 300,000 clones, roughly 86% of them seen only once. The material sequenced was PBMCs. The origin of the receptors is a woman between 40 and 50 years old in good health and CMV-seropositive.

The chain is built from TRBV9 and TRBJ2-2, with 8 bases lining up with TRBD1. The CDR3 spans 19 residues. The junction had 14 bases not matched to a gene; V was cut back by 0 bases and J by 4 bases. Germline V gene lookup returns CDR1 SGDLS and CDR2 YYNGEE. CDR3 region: CASSVGYGQGAYTTGELFF. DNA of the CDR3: TGTGCCAGCAGCGTAGGGTATGGGCAGGGGGCCTATACCACCGGGGAGCTGTTTTTT.

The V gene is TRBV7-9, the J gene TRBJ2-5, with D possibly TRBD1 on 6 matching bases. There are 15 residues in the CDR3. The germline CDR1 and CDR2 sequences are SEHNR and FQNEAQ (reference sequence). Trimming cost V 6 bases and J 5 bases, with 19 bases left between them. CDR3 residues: CASRPEQGIGETQYF. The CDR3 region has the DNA TGTGCCAGCAGACCCGAACAGGGAATCGGGGAGACCCAGTACTTC.

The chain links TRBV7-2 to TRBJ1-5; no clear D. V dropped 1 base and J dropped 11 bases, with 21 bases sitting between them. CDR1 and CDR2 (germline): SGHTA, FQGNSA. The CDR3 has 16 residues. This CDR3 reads CASSLGGRNGIGAQHF. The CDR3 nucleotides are TGTGCCAGCAGCTTAGGGGGTCGGAACGGGATTGGTGCCCAGCATTTT.

CDR3 residues: CASSLPQGETQYF. In DNA, the CDR3 is TGCGCCAGCAGCTTGCCCCAGGGAGAGACCCAGTACTTC. The V gene is TRBV5-1, the J gene TRBJ2-5; D may be TRBD1 (5 bases). This CDR3 has 13 amino acids. Trimming left V 1 base short and J 4 bases short, with 8 bases between. Per the germline V gene, CDR1 is SGHRS and CDR2 is YFSETQ.

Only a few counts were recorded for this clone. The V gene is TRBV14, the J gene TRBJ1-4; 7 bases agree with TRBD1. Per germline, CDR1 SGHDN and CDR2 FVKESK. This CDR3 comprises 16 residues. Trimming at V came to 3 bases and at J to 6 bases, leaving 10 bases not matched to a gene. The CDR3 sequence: CASSQPRRQGDEKLFF. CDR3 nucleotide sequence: TGTGCCAGCAGCCAGCCTAGGAGACAGGGTGATGAAAAACTGTTTTTT.